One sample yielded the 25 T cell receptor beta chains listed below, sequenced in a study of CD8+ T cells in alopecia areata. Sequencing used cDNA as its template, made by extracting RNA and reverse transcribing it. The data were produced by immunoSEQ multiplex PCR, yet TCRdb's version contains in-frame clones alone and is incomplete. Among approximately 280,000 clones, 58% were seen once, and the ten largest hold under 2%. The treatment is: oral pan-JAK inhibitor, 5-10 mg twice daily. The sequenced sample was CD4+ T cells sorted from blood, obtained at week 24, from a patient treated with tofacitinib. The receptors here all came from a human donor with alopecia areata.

CDR3 DNA sequence: TGTGCCAGCTCTTTTCAAGAGACCCAGTACTTC. Translating it yields CASSFQETQYF. The genes are TRBV18 and TRBJ2-5, with D unresolved. With 6 bases removed from V and 2 bases from J, the gap between germline ends came to 4 bases. The CDR3 is 11 residues long. Germline CDR1 KGHSH, CDR2 LQKENI.

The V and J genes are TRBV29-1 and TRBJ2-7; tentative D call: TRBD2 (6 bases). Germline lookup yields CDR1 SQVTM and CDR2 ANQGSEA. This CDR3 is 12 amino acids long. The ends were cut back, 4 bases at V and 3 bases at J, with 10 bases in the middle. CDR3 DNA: TGCAGCGTTGGACAAGCGGGCTACGAGCAGTACTTC. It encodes CSVGQAGYEQYF.

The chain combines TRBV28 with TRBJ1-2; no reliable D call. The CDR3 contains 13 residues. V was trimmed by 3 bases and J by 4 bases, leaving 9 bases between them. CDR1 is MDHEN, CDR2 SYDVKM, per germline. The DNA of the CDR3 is TGTGCCAGCAGTTTGGAAATACCCTATGGCTACACCTTC. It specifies CASSLEIPYGYTF.

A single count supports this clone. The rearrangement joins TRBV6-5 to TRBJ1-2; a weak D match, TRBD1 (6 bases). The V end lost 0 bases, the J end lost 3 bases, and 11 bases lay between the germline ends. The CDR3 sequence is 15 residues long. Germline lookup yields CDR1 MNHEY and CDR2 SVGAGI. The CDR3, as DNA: TGTGCCAGCAGTTACTCGTCCTACAGGGACTATGGCTACACCTTC. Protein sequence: CASSYSSYRDYGYTF.

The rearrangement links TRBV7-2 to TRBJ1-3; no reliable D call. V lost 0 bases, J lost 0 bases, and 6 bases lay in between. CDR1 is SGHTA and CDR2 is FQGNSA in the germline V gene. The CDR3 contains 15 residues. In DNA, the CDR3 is TGTGCCAGCAGCTTAGCGCGAGTCTCTGGAAACACCATATATTTT. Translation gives CASSLARVSGNTIYF.

CDR3 amino acids: CASSYRRENNQPQHF. The CDR3 region has the DNA TGTGCCAGCAGTTACAGACGGGAGAATAATCAGCCCCAGCATTTT. The chain uses TRBV6-6 and TRBJ1-5; D unresolved. Germline V CDR1 and CDR2: MNHNY, SVGAGI (reference sequence). V was trimmed by 2 bases and J by 4 bases, leaving 12 bases between them. The CDR3 is made up of 15 amino acids.

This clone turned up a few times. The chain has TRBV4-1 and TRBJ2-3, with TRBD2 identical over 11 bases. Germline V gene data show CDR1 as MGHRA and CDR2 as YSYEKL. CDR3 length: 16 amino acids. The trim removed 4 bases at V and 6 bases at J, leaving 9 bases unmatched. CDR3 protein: CASSLLAGGPSDTQYF. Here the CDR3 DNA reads TGCGCCAGCAGCCTTTTAGCGGGGGGGCCGTCGGATACGCAGTATTTT.

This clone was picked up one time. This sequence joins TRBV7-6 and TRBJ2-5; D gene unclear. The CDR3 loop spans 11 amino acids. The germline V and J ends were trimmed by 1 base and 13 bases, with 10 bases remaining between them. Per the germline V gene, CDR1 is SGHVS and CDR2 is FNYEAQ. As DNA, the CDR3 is TGTGCCAGCAGCTTAGACACCTCAACGTACTTC. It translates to CASSLDTSTYF.

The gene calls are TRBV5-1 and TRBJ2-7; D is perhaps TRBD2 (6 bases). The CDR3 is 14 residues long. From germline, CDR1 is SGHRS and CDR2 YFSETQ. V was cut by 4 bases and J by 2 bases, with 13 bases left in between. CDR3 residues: CASSRGIPPYEQYF. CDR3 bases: TGCGCCAGCAGCCGGGGGATTCCTCCCTACGAGCAGTACTTC.

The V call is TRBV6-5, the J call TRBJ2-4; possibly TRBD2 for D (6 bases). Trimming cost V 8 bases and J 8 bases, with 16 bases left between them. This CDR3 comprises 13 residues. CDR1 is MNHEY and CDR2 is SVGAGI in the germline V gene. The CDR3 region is CASGRTKWDIQYF. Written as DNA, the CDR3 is TGTGCCAGCGGGAGGACTAAATGGGACATTCAGTACTTC.

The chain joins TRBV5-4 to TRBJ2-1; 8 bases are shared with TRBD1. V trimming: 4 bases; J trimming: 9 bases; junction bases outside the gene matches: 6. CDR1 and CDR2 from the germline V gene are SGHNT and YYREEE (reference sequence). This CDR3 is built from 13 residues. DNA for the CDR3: TGTGCCAGCAGCCAGAGACAGGGGACTGAGCAGTTCTTC. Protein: CASSQRQGTEQFF.

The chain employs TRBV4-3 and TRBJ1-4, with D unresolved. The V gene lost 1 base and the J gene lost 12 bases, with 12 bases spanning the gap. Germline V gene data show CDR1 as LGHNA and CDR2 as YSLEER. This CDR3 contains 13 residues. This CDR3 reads CASSQVVGLELFF. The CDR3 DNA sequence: TGCGCCAGCAGCCAAGTAGTGGGGTTGGAACTGTTTTTT.

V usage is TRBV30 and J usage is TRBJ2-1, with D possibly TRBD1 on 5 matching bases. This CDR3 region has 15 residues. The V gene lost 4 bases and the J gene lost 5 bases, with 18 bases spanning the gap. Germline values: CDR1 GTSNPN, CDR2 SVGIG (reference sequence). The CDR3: CAWNLSGSRHNEQFF. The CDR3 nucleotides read TGTGCCTGGAATCTATCAGGGTCTAGGCACAATGAGCAGTTCTTC. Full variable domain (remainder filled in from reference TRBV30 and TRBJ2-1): SQTIHQWPATLVQPVGSPLSLECTVEGTSNPNLYWYRQAAGRGLQLLFYSVGIGQISSEVPQNLSASRPQDRQFILSSKKLLLSDSGFYLCAWNLSGSRHNEQFFGPGTRLTVL.

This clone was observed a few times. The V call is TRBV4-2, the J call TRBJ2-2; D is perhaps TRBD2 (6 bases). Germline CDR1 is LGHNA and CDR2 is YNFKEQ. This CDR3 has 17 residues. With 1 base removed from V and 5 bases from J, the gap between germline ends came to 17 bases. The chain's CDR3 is CASSQAPLVGGTGELFF. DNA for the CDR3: TGTGCCAGCAGCCAAGCCCCTTTGGTGGGGGGAACCGGGGAGCTGTTTTTT.

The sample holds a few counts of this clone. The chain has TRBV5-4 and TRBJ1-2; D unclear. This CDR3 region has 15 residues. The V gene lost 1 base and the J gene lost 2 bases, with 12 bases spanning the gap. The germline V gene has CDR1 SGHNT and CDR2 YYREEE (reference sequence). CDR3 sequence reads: CASSLPVGGNYGYTF. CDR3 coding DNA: TGTGCCAGCAGCTTGCCAGTCGGCGGAAACTATGGCTACACCTTC.

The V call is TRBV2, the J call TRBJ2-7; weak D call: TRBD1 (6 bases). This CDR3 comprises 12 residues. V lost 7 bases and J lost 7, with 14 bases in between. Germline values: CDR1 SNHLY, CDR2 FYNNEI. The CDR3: CASKGQIWEQYF. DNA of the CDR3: TGTGCCAGCAAGGGACAAATATGGGAGCAGTACTTC.

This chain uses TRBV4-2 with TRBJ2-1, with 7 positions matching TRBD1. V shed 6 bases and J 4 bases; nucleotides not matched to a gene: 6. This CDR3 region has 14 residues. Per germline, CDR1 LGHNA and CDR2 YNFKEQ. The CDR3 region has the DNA TGTGCCAGCAGGAGCCCGACAGGGTACAATGAGCAGTTCTTC. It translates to CASRSPTGYNEQFF.

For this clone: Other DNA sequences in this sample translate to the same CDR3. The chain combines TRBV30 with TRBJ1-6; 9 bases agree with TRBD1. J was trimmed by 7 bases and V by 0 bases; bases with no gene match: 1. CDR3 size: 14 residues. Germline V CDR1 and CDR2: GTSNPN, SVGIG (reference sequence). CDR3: CAWSVTGGNSPLHF. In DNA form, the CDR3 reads TGTGCCTGGAGTGTGACAGGGGGAAATTCACCCCTCCACTTT.

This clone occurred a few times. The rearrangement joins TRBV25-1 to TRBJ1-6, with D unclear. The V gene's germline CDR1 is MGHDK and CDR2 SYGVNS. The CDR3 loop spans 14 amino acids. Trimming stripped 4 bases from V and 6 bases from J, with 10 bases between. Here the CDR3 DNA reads TGTGCCAGCAGTGGGAACCTTCCTAATTCACCCCTCCACTTT. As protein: CASSGNLPNSPLHF.

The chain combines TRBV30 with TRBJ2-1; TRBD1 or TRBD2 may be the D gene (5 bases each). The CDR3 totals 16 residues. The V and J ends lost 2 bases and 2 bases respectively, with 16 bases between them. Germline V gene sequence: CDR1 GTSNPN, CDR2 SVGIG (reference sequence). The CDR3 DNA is TGTGCCTGGAGTCCAATGGTGAGGGGCCCCTACAATGAGCAGTTCTTC. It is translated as CAWSPMVRGPYNEQFF.

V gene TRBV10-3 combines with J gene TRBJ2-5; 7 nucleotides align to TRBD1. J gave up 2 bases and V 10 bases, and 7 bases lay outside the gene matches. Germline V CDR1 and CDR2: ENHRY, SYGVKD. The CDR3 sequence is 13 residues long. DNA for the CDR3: TGTGCCACCGTCAGGGACAGTCAAGAGACCCAGTACTTC. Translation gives CATVRDSQETQYF.

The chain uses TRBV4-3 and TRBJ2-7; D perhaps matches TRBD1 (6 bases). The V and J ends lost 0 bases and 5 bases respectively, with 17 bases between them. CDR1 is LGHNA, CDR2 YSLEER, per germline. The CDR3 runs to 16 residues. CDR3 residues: CASSQDPTGAWDEQYF. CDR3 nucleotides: TGCGCCAGCAGCCAAGATCCGACAGGAGCCTGGGACGAGCAGTACTTC.

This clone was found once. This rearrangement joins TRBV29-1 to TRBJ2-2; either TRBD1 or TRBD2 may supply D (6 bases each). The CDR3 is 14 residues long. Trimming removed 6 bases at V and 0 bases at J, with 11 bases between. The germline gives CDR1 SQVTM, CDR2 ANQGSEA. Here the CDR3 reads CSVGGPANTGELFF. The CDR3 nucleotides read TGCAGCGTAGGGGGGCCCGCGAACACCGGGGAGCTGTTTTTT.

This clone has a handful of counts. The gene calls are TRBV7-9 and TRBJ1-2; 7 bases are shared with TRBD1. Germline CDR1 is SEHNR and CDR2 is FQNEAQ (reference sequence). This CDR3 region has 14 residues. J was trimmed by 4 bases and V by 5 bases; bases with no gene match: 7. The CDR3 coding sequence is TGTGCCAGCAGCCTCCTACAGGGGAGCTATGGCTACACCTTC. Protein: CASSLLQGSYGYTF.

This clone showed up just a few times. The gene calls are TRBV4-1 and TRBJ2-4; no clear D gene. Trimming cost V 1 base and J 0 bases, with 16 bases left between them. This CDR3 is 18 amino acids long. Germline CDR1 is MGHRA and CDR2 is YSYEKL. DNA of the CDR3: TGCGCCAGCAGCCAAGGCTCCACGGCCACGCTAGCCAAAAACATTCAGTACTTC. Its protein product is CASSQGSTATLAKNIQYF.